Listed here are 30 T cell receptor beta chains from one sample, sequenced in a study of T-cell reconstitution after alpha-beta-depleted transplantation in children. Molecular barcoding with unique molecular identifiers was used for the TCRbeta library. Each CDR3 protein is one row after TCRdb ran MiXCR on the PCR reads. Of 500,000 to 600,000 distinct CDR3 sequences in the sample, over 25% were seen once. Source: PBMCs, taken before TCRalphabeta/CD19-depleted stem cell transplant. Receptor source: a boy under two years old with Wiskott-Aldrich syndrome, due to receive a stem cell transplant.

This clonotype was counted between two and nine times. This chain uses TRBV5-1 with TRBJ2-4; D gene uncertain. Trimming shortened V by 0 bases and J by 0 bases, and 10 bases separated the two germline ends. CDR1 and CDR2 from the germline V gene are SGHRS and YFSETQ. This CDR3 spans 16 amino acids. CDR3 residues: CASSLDPWEAKNIQYF. In DNA, the CDR3 is TGCGCCAGCAGCTTGGATCCCTGGGAAGCCAAAAACATTCAGTACTTC.

The chain combines TRBV20-1 with TRBJ2-5; 8 positions agree with TRBD2. The germline V gene encodes CDR1 DFQATT and CDR2 SNEGSKA (reference sequence). The CDR3 is 15 amino acids. The J segment lost 9 bases and the V segment lost 0 bases, leaving 12 bases of the junction unmatched. For the CDR3, the DNA is TGCAGTGCTAGAGATCTTACTAGCGGATGGAGGGCCCAGTACTTC. Translation gives CSARDLTSGWRAQYF.

This clonotype was seen more than once but under ten times. The V and J genes are TRBV5-1 and TRBJ1-3; maybe TRBD1 (5 bases). The CDR3 length is 12 residues. Trimming stripped 4 bases from V and 12 bases from J, with 14 bases between. The germline V gene has CDR1 SGHRS and CDR2 YFSETQ. CDR3 loop: CASSPGTAVIYF. The CDR3 DNA sequence: TGCGCCAGCAGCCCCGGGACCGCCGTCATATATTTT.

This clonotype came up a few times. CDR3 DNA sequence: TGTGCCATCAGGGGCACTCCCCTGGGGGAGACCCAGTACTTC. Its translation is CAIRGTPLGETQYF. The rearrangement uses TRBV10-3 and TRBJ2-5, with D hard to call. Germline V gene data show CDR1 as ENHRY and CDR2 as SYGVKD. This CDR3 is built from 14 residues. Trimming removed 6 bases from V and 5 bases from J, with 16 bases in between.

The chain has TRBV25-1 and TRBJ2-5, with D tentatively TRBD1 (6 bases). The CDR3 totals 14 residues. V dropped 1 base and J dropped 7 bases, with 13 bases sitting between them. Per the germline V gene, CDR1 is MGHDK and CDR2 is SYGVNS. For the CDR3, the DNA is TGTGCCAGCAGTGAATCCAGGGGTGGGGGGACCCAGTACTTC. This codes for CASSESRGGGTQYF. Drawing the rest from reference TRBV25-1 and TRBJ2-5, the complete variable domain is EADIYQTPRYLVIGTGKKITLECSQTMGHDKMYWYQQDPGMELHLIHYSYGVNSTEKGDLSSESTVSRIRTEHFPLTLESARPSHTSQYLCASSESRGGGTQYFGPGTRLLVL.

The rearrangement links TRBV6-2 or TRBV6-3 to TRBJ2-1; TRBD2 is a possible D gene (6 bases). The V and J ends lost 5 bases and 5 bases respectively, with 13 bases between them. Looked up from germline, CDR1 is MNHEY and CDR2 is SVGEGT. The CDR3 length is 14 residues. CDR3 DNA sequence: TGTGCCAGCAGTCAGGGACTTTTTAACAATGAGCAGTTCTTC. Translating it yields CASSQGLFNNEQFF.

The chain combines TRBV11-2 with TRBJ1-1, with a possible D match to TRBD1 (5 bases). Between the trimmed V and J ends, which lost 5 bases and 0 bases, there was a span of 13 bases. Germline V CDR1 and CDR2: SGHAT, FQNNGV. This CDR3 has 15 residues. CDR3 loop: CASSLGRLMNTEAFF. DNA for the CDR3: TGTGCCAGCAGCCTGGGACGGCTCATGAACACTGAAGCTTTCTTT.

The chain employs TRBV20-1 and TRBJ1-3; weak D call: TRBD1 (6 bases). Trimming took off 2 bases at V and 5 bases at J, with 16 bases between the two ends. Germline V gives CDR1 DFQATT, CDR2 SNEGSKA (reference sequence). CDR3 length: 15 residues. The CDR3 sequence: CSARNSGAKRNTIYF. DNA of the CDR3: TGCAGTGCTAGAAATTCAGGGGCAAAGCGAAACACCATATATTTT.

The chain couples TRBV12-3 or TRBV12-4 to TRBJ1-2; possibly TRBD1 for D (6 bases). Trimming removed 6 bases at V and 8 bases at J, with 16 bases between. This CDR3 is built from 13 residues. The CDR3 DNA reads TGTGCCAGCAGGGAACAGGGAAAACGGGGCTACACCTTC. This gives the protein CASREQGKRGYTF.

This clonotype was seen a few times. The chain combines TRBV6-1 with TRBJ2-1, with a weak D call TRBD1 (6 bases). Germline V gene lookup returns CDR1 MNHNS and CDR2 SASEGT. V was cut by 6 bases and J by 0 bases, with 18 bases left in between. This CDR3 has 17 residues. The CDR3 DNA reads TGTGCCAGCAGCACAGGGACCTCCATTAGCTCCTACAATGAGCAGTTCTTC. Its translation: CASSTGTSISSYNEQFF.

This clonotype was seen only a few times. This rearrangement joins TRBV5-1 to TRBJ2-5; 12 bases line up with TRBD2. Germline-derived CDR1 and CDR2 are SGHRS and YFSETQ. J lost 0 bases, V lost 4 bases, and 13 bases had no gene match. The CDR3 contains 19 residues. The CDR3 DNA reads as TGCGCCAGCAGCCAAGGACTAGCGGGAAACGCTCTGTACCAAGAGACCCAGTACTTC. This encodes CASSQGLAGNALYQETQYF.

The chain joins TRBV28 to TRBJ1-1; a weak D match, TRBD1 (5 bases). V gave up 8 bases and J gave up 7 bases, with 17 bases separating them. This CDR3 contains 13 residues. The germline gives CDR1 MDHEN, CDR2 SYDVKM. CDR3 bases: TGTGCCAGCTCCCTCGGGGGGACTGTTGAAGCTTTCTTT. This encodes CASSLGGTVEAFF.

The rearrangement uses TRBV20-1 and TRBJ2-1; 10 bases line up with TRBD2. Germline CDR1 is DFQATT and CDR2 is SNEGSKA (reference sequence). The CDR3 is made up of 13 amino acids. The CDR3 sequence: CSEEAGGPNEQFF. CDR3 sequence (DNA): TGCAGCGAGGAAGCGGGAGGGCCTAATGAGCAGTTCTTC.

The V call is TRBV5-1, the J call TRBJ2-1; D call uncertain. V was shortened by 1 base and J by 10 bases, with 12 bases between the two germline ends. The CDR3 consists of 13 residues. Germline V gene lookup returns CDR1 SGHRS and CDR2 YFSETQ. CDR3 bases: TGCGCCAGCAGCTTGAGGCTAGATGTAGAGCAGTTCTTC. It specifies CASSLRLDVEQFF.

This clonotype appeared a few times. The V gene is TRBV5-6, the J gene TRBJ2-7; 11 bases are shared with TRBD2. Germline values: CDR1 SGHDT, CDR2 YYEEEE. This CDR3 contains 15 residues. V gave up 4 bases and J gave up 2 bases; unmatched junction bases: 5. In nucleotides, the CDR3 is TGTGCCAGCAGCAGAAATAGCGGGAGGGCCTACGAGCAGTACTTC. Protein sequence: CASSRNSGRAYEQYF.

This clonotype was seen more than once but under ten times. This chain connects TRBV12-3 or TRBV12-4 to TRBJ2-1; D remains unclear. Trimming took 5 bases from V and 5 from J, leaving 16 bases between them. The CDR3 is 15 amino acids. DNA for the CDR3: TGTGCCAGCAGTCCCCGGATAGGCCCAAACAATGAGCAGTTCTTC. Protein: CASSPRIGPNNEQFF.

This clonotype occurred a few times. The chain uses TRBV20-1 and TRBJ2-3, with 9 nucleotides matching TRBD2. The CDR3 length is 14 residues. From germline, CDR1 is DFQATT and CDR2 SNEGSKA (reference sequence). Trimming cost V 6 bases and J 4 bases; bases outside gene matches: 8. CDR3 amino acids: CSATPGLAADTQYF. The CDR3 coding sequence is TGCAGTGCAACTCCGGGACTAGCCGCAGATACGCAGTATTTT.

This clonotype was picked up a small number of times. The chain links TRBV29-1 to TRBJ1-1; D is uncertain. The V end was cut by 1 base, the J end by 4 bases, with 10 bases between. This CDR3 spans 13 amino acids. Germline CDR1 SQVTM, CDR2 ANQGSEA. DNA for the CDR3: TGCAGCGTTGAAGGGAGGGTGGCCACTGAAGCTTTCTTT. It specifies CSVEGRVATEAFF.

A few counts support this clonotype. The chain has TRBV12-3 or TRBV12-4 and TRBJ2-7, with 8 bases matching TRBD1. V trimming: 6 bases; J trimming: 5 bases; junction bases outside the gene matches: 9. The CDR3 is made up of 14 amino acids. Here the CDR3 DNA reads TGTGCCAGCAGATCCGGGACAGGTAAAAACGAGCAGTACTTC. It yields the protein CASRSGTGKNEQYF.

The rearrangement uses TRBV5-5 and TRBJ2-5, with D tentatively TRBD2 (6 bases). Trimming left V 2 bases short and J 3 bases short, with 20 bases between. The CDR3 sequence is 17 residues long. CDR1 is SGHKS, CDR2 YYEKEE, per germline (reference sequence). The CDR3 region has the DNA TGTGCCAGCAGCTTTAAGTCCCTAGCGAAGACTAAAGAGACCCAGTACTTC. Translating gives CASSFKSLAKTKETQYF. Full variable domain (remainder filled in from reference TRBV5-5 and TRBJ2-5): DAGVTQSPTHLIKTRGQQVTLRCSPISGHKSVSWYQQVLGQGPQFIFQYYEKEERGRGNFPDRFSARQFPNYSSELNVNALLLGDSALYLCASSFKSLAKTKETQYFGPGTRLLVL.

V usage is TRBV20-1 and J usage is TRBJ1-1; D uncertain. The germline V gene has CDR1 DFQATT and CDR2 SNEGSKA (reference sequence). With 2 bases removed from V and 0 bases from J, the gap between germline ends came to 10 bases. The length of the CDR3 is 14 residues. The CDR3 DNA reads as TGCAGTGCTAGATGGCGTCGGGTGAACACTGAAGCTTTCTTT. Its protein product is CSARWRRVNTEAFF.

This clonotype has a handful of counts. The chain is built from TRBV6-2 or TRBV6-3 and TRBJ2-2; D is ambiguous. CDR1 and CDR2 (germline): MNHEY, SVGEGT. The length of the CDR3 is 15 residues. V was trimmed by 6 bases and J by 6 bases, leaving 17 bases between them. CDR3 amino acids: CASRPGLPKAGELFF. CDR3 DNA: TGTGCCAGCAGGCCGGGCCTACCTAAGGCCGGGGAGCTGTTTTTT.

CDR3: CASSLLAAGIGELFF. DNA of the CDR3: TGTGCCAGCAGCTTACTTGCAGCGGGAATCGGGGAGCTGTTTTTT. The V and J genes are TRBV7-9 and TRBJ2-2; TRBD2 aligns across 7 bases. This CDR3 comprises 15 residues. J was trimmed by 7 bases and V by 2 bases; bases with no gene match: 7. Germline lookup yields CDR1 SEHNR and CDR2 FQNEAQ (reference sequence).

V and J are TRBV5-1 and TRBJ2-7; weak D call: TRBD2 (5 bases). Germline values: CDR1 SGHRS, CDR2 YFSETQ. The CDR3 is made up of 16 amino acids. V was cut by 1 base and J by 7 bases, with 21 bases left in between. CDR3 amino acids: CASSLLASGKRGEQYF. CDR3 nucleotide sequence: TGCGCCAGCAGCTTGCTTGCCTCCGGGAAGCGCGGGGAGCAGTACTTC. The whole variable domain, filled in from reference TRBV5-1 and TRBJ2-7, reads KAGVTQTPRYLIKTRGQQVTLSCSPISGHRSVSWYQQTPGQGLQFLFEYFSETQRNKGNFPGRFSGRQFSNSRSEMNVSTLELGDSALYLCASSLLASGKRGEQYFGPGTRLTVT.

This clonotype was detected a few times. J is TRBJ2-1 and V is TRBV5-1; 7 bases match TRBD2. There are 16 residues in the CDR3. CDR1 SGHRS and CDR2 YFSETQ come from the germline V gene. V shed 0 bases and J 4 bases; nucleotides not matched to a gene: 7. CDR3 nucleotide sequence: TGCGCCAGCAGCTTGGGTCCTAGCGGAGATTACAATGAGCAGTTCTTC. Its protein is CASSLGPSGDYNEQFF.

This clonotype was observed a few times. The CDR3, as DNA: TGTGCCACCAGCAGGACAGGACGATACGAGCAGTACTTC. Translation gives CATSRTGRYEQYF. The V call is TRBV24-1, the J call TRBJ2-7; 7 bases fit TRBD1. The CDR3 totals 13 residues. V lost 7 bases and J lost 4; bases outside the gene matches: 6. The germline gives CDR1 KGHDR, CDR2 SFDVKD.

The J gene is TRBJ2-5, the V gene TRBV12-3 or TRBV12-4; D uncertain. The CDR3 totals 14 residues. Trimming took 4 bases from V and 5 from J, leaving 14 bases between them. The CDR3 DNA reads as TGTGCCAGCAGTTGGTTCATGGGTACGGAGACCCAGTACTTC. This gives the protein CASSWFMGTETQYF.

The V gene is TRBV5-1, the J gene TRBJ2-5, with D tentatively TRBD1 (6 bases). The CDR3 consists of 13 residues. Trimming took 0 bases from V and 6 from J, leaving 9 bases between them. CDR1 is SGHRS, CDR2 YFSETQ, per germline. The CDR3 sequence is CASSLEQGQTQYF. The CDR3 DNA reads TGCGCCAGCAGCTTGGAGCAGGGGCAGACCCAGTACTTC.

The V call is TRBV11-2, the J call TRBJ2-3; D perhaps matches TRBD2 (5 bases). This CDR3 region has 14 residues. In germline, CDR1 is SGHAT, CDR2 FQNNGV. Between the trimmed V and J ends, which lost 1 base and 5 bases, there was a span of 10 bases. The CDR3 loop reads CASSLATRVDTQYF. The CDR3 nucleotides are TGTGCCAGCAGCTTAGCCACTAGAGTAGATACGCAGTATTTT.

This clonotype came up a few times. This chain connects TRBV28 to TRBJ1-4; no firm D call. The V gene lost 7 bases and the J gene lost 5 bases, with 17 bases spanning the gap. Germline values: CDR1 MDHEN, CDR2 SYDVKM. The CDR3 extends over 15 amino acids. The CDR3 coding sequence is TGTGCCAGCAAAGGAGAACTCAGACGGAATGAAAAACTGTTTTTT. The encoded protein is CASKGELRRNEKLFF.